Below, 19 T cell receptor beta chains from the same sample are listed, as sequenced in a study of chemoradiotherapy in HPV16-positive cancers. Sequencing used immunoSEQ multiplex PCR; TCRdb keeps in-frame clones, though not all of them. Altogether more than 30,000 clones are present, about 89% being singletons, with the ten largest covering 3% to 4%. This sample comprised blood, obtained from a patient who underwent chemoradiotherapy. The origin of the receptors is a human donor with HPV-associated anogenital cancer.

The genes are TRBV9 and TRBJ2-1; 8 positions match TRBD2. Unmatched junction bases numbered 11, after V lost 4 bases and J lost 8 bases. The CDR3 is 15 residues long. Germline V CDR1 and CDR2: SGDLS, YYNGEE. For the CDR3, the DNA is TGTGCCAGCAGCCCCCCCGGCGGGGGGAGGTATGAGCAGTTCTTC. It specifies CASSPPGGGRYEQFF.

The rearrangement joins TRBV5-4 to TRBJ2-1, with D tentatively TRBD2 (5 bases). The CDR3 is made up of 17 amino acids. V was cut by 5 bases and J by 3 bases, with 21 bases left in between. CDR1 and CDR2 from the germline V gene are SGHNT and YYREEE (reference sequence). CDR3 protein: CASRLAVSGRGYNEQFF. CDR3 in DNA: TGTGCCAGCAGGTTAGCCGTTAGTGGTCGGGGCTACAATGAGCAGTTCTTC. Supplemented by reference TRBV5-4 and TRBJ2-1, the full variable domain reads ETGVTQSPTHLIKTRGQQVTLRCSSQSGHNTVSWYQQALGQGPQFIFQYYREEENGRGNFPPRFSGLQFPNYSSELNVNALELDDSALYLCASRLAVSGRGYNEQFFGPGTRLTVL.

The gene calls are TRBV5-1 and TRBJ2-5, with 8 nucleotides matching TRBD1. CDR1 is SGHRS, CDR2 YFSETQ, per germline. This CDR3 has 16 amino acids. The ends lost 4 bases at V and 5 bases at J; junction bases unmatched: 13. The chain's CDR3 is CASSTLRQGFVETQYF. In DNA, the CDR3 is TGCGCCAGCAGCACTCTCAGACAGGGGTTCGTGGAGACCCAGTACTTC.

The chain links TRBV19 to TRBJ2-7; D is uncertain. The CDR3 contains 14 residues. Trimming pared 5 bases from V and 2 bases from J, leaving 13 bases between. From germline, CDR1 is LNHDA and CDR2 SQIVND (reference sequence). The CDR3 is CASSLIAPPYEQYF. The DNA for the CDR3 is TGTGCCAGTAGTCTAATCGCACCGCCCTACGAGCAGTACTTC. The full variable domain, its missing parts supplied by reference TRBV19 and TRBJ2-7, is DGGITQSPKYLFRKEGQNVTLSCEQNLNHDAMYWYRQDPGQGLRLIYYSQIVNDFQKGDIAEGYSVSREKKESFPLTVTSAQKNPTAFYLCASSLIAPPYEQYFGPGTRLTVT.

The V gene is TRBV4-3, the J gene TRBJ2-3; 10 bases fit TRBD2. CDR3 length: 19 residues. In germline, CDR1 is LGHNA, CDR2 YSLEER. With 0 bases clipped from V and 3 bases from J, the junction kept 12 bases outside the gene matches. The CDR3 sequence is CASSQDFASGRGWTDTQYF. As DNA, the CDR3 is TGCGCCAGCAGCCAAGATTTTGCTAGCGGGAGAGGTTGGACAGATACGCAGTATTTT.

This sequence joins TRBV27 and TRBJ1-1; 9 bases are a match to TRBD1. With V trimmed by 2 bases and J by 6 bases, 4 bases remained unmatched. CDR1 and CDR2 from the germline V gene are MNHEY and SMNVEV (reference sequence). The CDR3 sequence is 14 residues long. CDR3 DNA: TGTGCCAGCAGTTTAGGGACAGGGTGGGCTGAAGCTTTCTTT. Protein sequence: CASSLGTGWAEAFF.

This rearrangement joins TRBV15 to TRBJ2-5; unclear D gene. The CDR3 covers 14 residues. The germline V gene encodes CDR1 LNHNV and CDR2 YYDKDF (reference sequence). V dropped 1 base and J dropped 4 bases, with 10 bases sitting between them. The DNA for the CDR3 is TGTGCCACCAGCAGAGCGGGCACGGGAGAGACCCAGTACTTC. Translating it yields CATSRAGTGETQYF.

This clone has just one count. The V and J genes are TRBV5-1 and TRBJ2-2; maybe TRBD2 (7 bases). Germline V lookup: CDR1 SGHRS, CDR2 YFSETQ. The CDR3 has 15 amino acids. The germline V and J ends were trimmed by 3 bases and 3 bases, with 12 bases remaining between them. The CDR3 region has the DNA TGCGCCAGCAGCTCCGGGGGGCGCGACACCGGGGAGCTGTTTTTT. The encoded protein is CASSSGGRDTGELFF.

The J gene is TRBJ1-1, the V gene TRBV10-2; possibly TRBD1 for D (5 bases). Germline CDR1 reads WSHSY; CDR2 reads SAAADI. This CDR3 comprises 11 residues. V shed 8 bases and J shed 4 bases, with 8 bases lying between them. The CDR3 DNA sequence: TGCGCCAGCCTCGGGGGCACTGAAGCTTTCTTT. Protein product: CASLGGTEAFF.

This clone was detected only a few times. The chain joins TRBV4-3 to TRBJ1-4; 10 nucleotides line up with TRBD1. The CDR3 is 15 amino acids. J was trimmed by 10 bases and V by 4 bases; bases with no gene match: 9. Germline CDR1 reads LGHNA; CDR2 reads YSLEER. CDR3 in DNA: TGCGCCAGCAGCCCCCCCGGACAGGGGGTAAGAAAACTGTTTTTT. This encodes CASSPPGQGVRKLFF.

The chain uses TRBV9 and TRBJ2-6; D may correspond to TRBD1 or TRBD2 (5 bases each). Trimming took 4 bases from V and 0 from J, leaving 14 bases between them. Germline V CDR1 and CDR2: SGDLS, YYNGEE. This CDR3 is 17 amino acids long. CDR3 in amino acids: CASSKTPGLSGANVLTF. The DNA for the CDR3 is TGTGCCAGCAGCAAGACCCCGGGGCTCTCTGGGGCCAACGTCCTGACTTTC.

This rearrangement joins TRBV6-1 to TRBJ2-6; D is perhaps TRBD2 (6 bases). The V gene lost 7 bases and the J gene lost 3 bases, with 13 bases spanning the gap. The germline V gene has CDR1 MNHNS and CDR2 SASEGT. The CDR3 spans 15 residues. DNA of the CDR3: TGTGCCAGCACCTTTCAGGGAGGTGGGGCCAACGTCCTGACTTTC. As protein: CASTFQGGGANVLTF.

The chain has TRBV19 and TRBJ2-2, with 7 bases that match TRBD2. The V segment lost 1 base and the J segment 4 bases; nucleotides outside the gene matches: 9. The CDR3 sequence is 17 residues long. Germline assignment: CDR1 LNHDA and CDR2 SQIVND (reference sequence). The CDR3 DNA is TGTGCCAGTAGTATAGTGCGAGCGGGGATACGCACCGGGGAGCTGTTTTTT. Translated, it gives CASSIVRAGIRTGELFF.

This sequence joins TRBV7-2 and TRBJ1-6; D unclear. Germline V gene sequence: CDR1 SGHTA, CDR2 FQGNSA. V was trimmed by 1 base and J by 10 bases, leaving 8 bases between them. The CDR3 loop spans 13 amino acids. CDR3 sequence (DNA): TGTGCCAGCAGCTTAGACAGTTCGTCACCCCTCCACTTT. Its protein product is CASSLDSSSPLHF.

This clone has a single count. J is TRBJ2-3 and V is TRBV7-2, with TRBD2 matching over 9 bases. Trimming cost V 2 bases and J 5 bases; bases outside gene matches: 11. The CDR3 has 17 amino acids. CDR1 is SGHTA, CDR2 FQGNSA, per germline. The CDR3 reads CASSLIGTSKVLDTQYF. In DNA form, the CDR3 reads TGTGCCAGCAGCTTAATCGGGACTAGCAAGGTTTTAGATACGCAGTATTTT.

The CDR3 nucleotides are TGCGCCAGCAGTGAGTCGGACGGCTCTATCTCTGGAAACACCATATATTTT. Translating it yields CASSESDGSISGNTIYF. The rearrangement joins TRBV10-1 to TRBJ1-3; D gene unclear. V dropped 0 bases and J dropped 0 bases, with 12 bases sitting between them. The germline V gene has CDR1 WNHNN and CDR2 SYGVQD (reference sequence). This CDR3 is 17 amino acids long.

V usage is TRBV27 and J usage is TRBJ1-1; D call uncertain. This CDR3 has 13 amino acids. Germline V gene data show CDR1 as MNHEY and CDR2 as SMNVEV (reference sequence). Trimming stripped 3 bases from V and 2 bases from J, with 7 bases between. The CDR3 DNA follows: TGTGCCAGCAGTTTGACGGAAAACACTGAAGCTTTCTTT. Translation gives CASSLTENTEAFF.

The CDR3 DNA reads as TGTGCCAGCAGCTTAGTTCTAGCGGGGGGGGTTCAAGAGACCCAGTACTTC. This codes for CASSLVLAGGVQETQYF. The V and J genes are TRBV7-8 and TRBJ2-5, with 12 bases fitting TRBD2. The V segment lost 1 base and the J segment 2 bases; nucleotides outside the gene matches: 5. The length of the CDR3 is 17 residues. Germline-derived CDR1 and CDR2 are SGHVS and FQNEAQ.

The chain combines TRBV12-5 with TRBJ2-5, with unresolved D. Germline V gene lookup returns CDR1 LGHNT and CDR2 FRNRAP. The V and J ends lost 7 bases and 3 bases respectively, with 9 bases between them. This CDR3 is 12 amino acids long. Written as DNA, the CDR3 is TGTGCTAGTGTCGGCGGAGAAGAGACCCAGTACTTC. It is translated as CASVGGEETQYF. The variable domain in full, with the rest retrieved from reference TRBV12-5 and TRBJ2-5, is DARVTQTPRHKVTEMGQEVTMRCQPILGHNTVFWYRQTMMQGLELLAYFRNRAPLDDSGMPKDRFSAEMPDATLATLKIQPSEPRDSAVYFCASVGGEETQYFGPGTRLLVL.